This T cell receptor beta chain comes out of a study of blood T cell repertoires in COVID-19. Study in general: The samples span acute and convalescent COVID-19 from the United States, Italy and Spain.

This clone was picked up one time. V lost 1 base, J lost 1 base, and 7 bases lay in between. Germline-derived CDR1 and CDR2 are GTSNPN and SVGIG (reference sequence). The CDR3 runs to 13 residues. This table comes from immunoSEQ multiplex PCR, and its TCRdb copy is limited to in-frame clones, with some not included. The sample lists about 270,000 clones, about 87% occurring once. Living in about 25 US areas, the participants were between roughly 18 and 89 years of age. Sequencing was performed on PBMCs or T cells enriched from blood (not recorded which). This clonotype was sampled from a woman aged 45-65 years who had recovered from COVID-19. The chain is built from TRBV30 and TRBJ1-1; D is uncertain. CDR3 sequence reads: CAWSAGGNTEAFF. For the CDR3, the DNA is TGTGCCTGGAGTGCCGGAGGGAACACTGAAGCTTTCTTT.